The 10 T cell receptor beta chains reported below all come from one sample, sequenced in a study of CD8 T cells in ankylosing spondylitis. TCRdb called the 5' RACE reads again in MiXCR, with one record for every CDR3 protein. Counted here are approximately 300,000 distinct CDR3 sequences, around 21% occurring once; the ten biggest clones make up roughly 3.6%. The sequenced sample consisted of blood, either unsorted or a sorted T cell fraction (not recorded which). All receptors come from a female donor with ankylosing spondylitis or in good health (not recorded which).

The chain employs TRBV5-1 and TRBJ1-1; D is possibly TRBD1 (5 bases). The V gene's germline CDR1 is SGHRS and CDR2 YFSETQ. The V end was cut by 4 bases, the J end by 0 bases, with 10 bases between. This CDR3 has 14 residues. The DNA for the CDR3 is TGCGCCAGCAGCAGATTACAGGTGAACACTGAAGCTTTCTTT. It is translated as CASSRLQVNTEAFF.

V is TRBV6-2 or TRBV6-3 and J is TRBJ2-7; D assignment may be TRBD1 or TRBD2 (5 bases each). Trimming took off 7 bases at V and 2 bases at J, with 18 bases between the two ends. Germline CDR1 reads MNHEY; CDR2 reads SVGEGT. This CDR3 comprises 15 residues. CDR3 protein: CASTSPGPKTYEQYF. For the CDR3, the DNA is TGTGCCAGCACCAGTCCGGGACCAAAGACCTACGAGCAGTACTTC.

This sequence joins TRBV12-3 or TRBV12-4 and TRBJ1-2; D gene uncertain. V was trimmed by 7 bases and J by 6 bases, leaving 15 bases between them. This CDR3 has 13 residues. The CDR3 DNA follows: TGTGCCAGCACCCTAGGGTCTTTAGATGGCTACACCTTC. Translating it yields CASTLGSLDGYTF.

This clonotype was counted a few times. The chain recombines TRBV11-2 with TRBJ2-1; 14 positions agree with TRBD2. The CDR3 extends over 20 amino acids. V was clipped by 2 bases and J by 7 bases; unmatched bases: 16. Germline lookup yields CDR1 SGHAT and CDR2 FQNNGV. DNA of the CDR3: TGTGCCAGCAGCTTACGGACCTTGAAACCGGGACTAGCGGGAGTGAATGAGCAGTTCTTC. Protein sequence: CASSLRTLKPGLAGVNEQFF.

The chain's CDR3 is CASSSGSGYEQYF. The CDR3 DNA sequence: TGCGCCAGCAGCTCGGGTAGCGGATACGAGCAGTACTTC. This chain joins TRBV5-1 and TRBJ2-7; D may be TRBD2 (6 bases). The CDR3 runs to 13 residues. Germline lookup yields CDR1 SGHRS and CDR2 YFSETQ. Trimming shortened V by 3 bases and J by 4 bases, and 11 bases separated the two germline ends.

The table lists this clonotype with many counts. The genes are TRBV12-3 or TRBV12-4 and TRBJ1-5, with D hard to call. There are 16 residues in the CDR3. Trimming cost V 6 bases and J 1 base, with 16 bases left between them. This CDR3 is CASSHDVQRSNQPQHF. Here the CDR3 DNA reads TGTGCCAGCAGCCACGACGTTCAACGGAGCAATCAGCCCCAGCATTTT.

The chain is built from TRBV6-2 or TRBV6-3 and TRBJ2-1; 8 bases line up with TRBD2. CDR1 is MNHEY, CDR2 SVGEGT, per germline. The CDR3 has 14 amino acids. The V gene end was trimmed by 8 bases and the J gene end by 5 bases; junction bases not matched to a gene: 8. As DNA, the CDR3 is TGTGCCAGCGGGTCGGGAGGGATCCACAATGAGCAGTTCTTC. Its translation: CASGSGGIHNEQFF.

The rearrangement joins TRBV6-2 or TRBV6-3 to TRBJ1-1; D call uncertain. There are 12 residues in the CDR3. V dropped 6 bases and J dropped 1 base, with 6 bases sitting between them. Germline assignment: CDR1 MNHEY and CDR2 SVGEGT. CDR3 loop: CASSHANTEAFF. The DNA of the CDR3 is TGTGCCAGCAGCCACGCGAACACTGAAGCTTTCTTT.

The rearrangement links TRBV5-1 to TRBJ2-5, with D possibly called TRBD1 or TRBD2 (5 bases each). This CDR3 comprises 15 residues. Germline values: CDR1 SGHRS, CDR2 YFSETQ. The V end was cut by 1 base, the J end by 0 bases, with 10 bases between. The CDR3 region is CASSLNRRYQETQYF. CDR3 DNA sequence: TGCGCCAGCAGCTTGAACAGGAGGTACCAAGAGACCCAGTACTTC.

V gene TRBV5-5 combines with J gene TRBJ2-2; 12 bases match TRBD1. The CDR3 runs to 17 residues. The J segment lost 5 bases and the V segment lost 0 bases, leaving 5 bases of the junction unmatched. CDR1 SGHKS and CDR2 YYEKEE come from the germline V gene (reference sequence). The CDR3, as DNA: TGTGCCAGCAGCTTGGTGGGGACAGGGGGCGGAACCGGGGAGCTGTTTTTT. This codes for CASSLVGTGGGTGELFF.